This T cell receptor beta chain was captured in a study of T-cell memory formation after mild COVID-19. TCRdb itself ran the 5' RACE reads through MiXCR, one entry per CDR3 protein. The sample lists hundreds of thousands of distinct CDR3 sequences; 19% were seen once. This CDR3 region has 14 residues. The trim removed 2 bases at V and 10 bases at J, leaving 9 bases unmatched. Germline CDR1 MGHRA, CDR2 YSYEKL. Sequenced: PBMCs or a T cell subset sorted from them (not recorded which). V usage is TRBV4-1 and J usage is TRBJ2-7; 9 positions match TRBD1. The receptor comes from a man younger than 35 who had mild COVID-19 (a few samples of this study predate the infection). Cell type and time point are not known. CDR3 nucleotides: TGCGCCAGCAGCCAACGATCACAGGGGGCCTCCCAGTACTTC. It yields the protein CASSQRSQGASQYF.